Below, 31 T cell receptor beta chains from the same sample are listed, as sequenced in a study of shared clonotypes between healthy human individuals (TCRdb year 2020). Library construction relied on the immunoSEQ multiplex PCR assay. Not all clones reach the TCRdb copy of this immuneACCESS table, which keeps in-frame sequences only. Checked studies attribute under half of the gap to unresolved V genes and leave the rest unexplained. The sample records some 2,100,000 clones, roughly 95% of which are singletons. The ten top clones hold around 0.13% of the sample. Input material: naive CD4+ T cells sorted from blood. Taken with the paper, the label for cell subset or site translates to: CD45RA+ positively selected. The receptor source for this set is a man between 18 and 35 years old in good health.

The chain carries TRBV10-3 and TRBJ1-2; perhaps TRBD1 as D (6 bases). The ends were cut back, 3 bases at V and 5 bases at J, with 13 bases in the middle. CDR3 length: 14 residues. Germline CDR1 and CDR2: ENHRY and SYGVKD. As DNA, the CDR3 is TGTGCCATCAGTGATAATACAGGGTGGTATGGCTACACCTTC. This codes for CAISDNTGWYGYTF.

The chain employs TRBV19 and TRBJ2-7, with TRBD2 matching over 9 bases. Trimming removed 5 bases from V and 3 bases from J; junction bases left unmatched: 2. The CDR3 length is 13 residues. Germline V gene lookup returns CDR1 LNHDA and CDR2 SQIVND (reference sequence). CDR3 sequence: CASSVSGSYEQYF. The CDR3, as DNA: TGTGCCAGTAGTGTTAGCGGGAGCTACGAGCAGTACTTC. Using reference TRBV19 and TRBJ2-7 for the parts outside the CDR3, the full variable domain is DGGITQSPKYLFRKEGQNVTLSCEQNLNHDAMYWYRQDPGQGLRLIYYSQIVNDFQKGDIAEGYSVSREKKESFPLTVTSAQKNPTAFYLCASSVSGSYEQYFGPGTRLTVT.

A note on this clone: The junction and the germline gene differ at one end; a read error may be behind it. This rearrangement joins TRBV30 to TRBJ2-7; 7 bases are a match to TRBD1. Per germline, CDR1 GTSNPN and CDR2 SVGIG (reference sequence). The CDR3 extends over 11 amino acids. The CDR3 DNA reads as TGTGCCTGGAGTGTGGGACAGAGAATAAACTTC. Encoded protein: CAWSVGQRINF.

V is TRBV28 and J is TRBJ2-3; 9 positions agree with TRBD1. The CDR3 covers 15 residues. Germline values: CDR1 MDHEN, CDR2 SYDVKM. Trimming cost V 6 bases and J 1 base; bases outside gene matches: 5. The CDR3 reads CASSATGGGTDTQYF. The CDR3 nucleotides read TGTGCCAGCAGCGCAACAGGGGGCGGCACAGATACGCAGTATTTT.

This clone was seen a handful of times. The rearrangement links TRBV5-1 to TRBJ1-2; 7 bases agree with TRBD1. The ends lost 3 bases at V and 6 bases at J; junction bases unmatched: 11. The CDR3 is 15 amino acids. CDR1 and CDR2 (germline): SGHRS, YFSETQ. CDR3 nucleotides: TGCGCCAGCAGCTCGGGGGGACAGAGTTTTAATGGCTACACCTTC. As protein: CASSSGGQSFNGYTF.

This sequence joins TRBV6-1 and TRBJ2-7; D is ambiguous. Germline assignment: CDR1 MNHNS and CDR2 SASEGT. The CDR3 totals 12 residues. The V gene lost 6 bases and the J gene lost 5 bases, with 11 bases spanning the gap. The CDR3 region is CASRWTKDEQYF. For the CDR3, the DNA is TGTGCCAGCAGATGGACCAAGGACGAGCAGTACTTC.

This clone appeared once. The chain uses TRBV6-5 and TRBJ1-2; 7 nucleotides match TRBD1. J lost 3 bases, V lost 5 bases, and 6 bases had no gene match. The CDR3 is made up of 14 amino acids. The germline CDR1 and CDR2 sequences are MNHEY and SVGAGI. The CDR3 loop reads CASSPGGRDYGYTF. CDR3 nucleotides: TGTGCCAGCAGTCCAGGGGGGCGGGACTATGGCTACACCTTC.

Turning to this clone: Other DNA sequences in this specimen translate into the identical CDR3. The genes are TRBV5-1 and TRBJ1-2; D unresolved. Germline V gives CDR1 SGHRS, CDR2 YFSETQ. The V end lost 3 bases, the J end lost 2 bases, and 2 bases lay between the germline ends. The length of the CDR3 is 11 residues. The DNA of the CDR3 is TGCGCCAGCAGCTCGAACTATGGCTACACCTTC. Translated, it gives CASSSNYGYTF.

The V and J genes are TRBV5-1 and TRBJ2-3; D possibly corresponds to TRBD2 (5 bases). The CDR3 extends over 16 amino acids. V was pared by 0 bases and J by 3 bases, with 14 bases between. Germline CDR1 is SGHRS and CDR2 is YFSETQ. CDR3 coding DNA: TGCGCCAGCAGCTTGGAGTTGGGCGGGCGAACAGATACGCAGTATTTT. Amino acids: CASSLELGGRTDTQYF.

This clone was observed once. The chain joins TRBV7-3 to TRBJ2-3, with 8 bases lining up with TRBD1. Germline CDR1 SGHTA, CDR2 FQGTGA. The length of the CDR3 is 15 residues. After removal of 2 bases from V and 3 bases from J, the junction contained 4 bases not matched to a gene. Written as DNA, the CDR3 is TGTGCCAGCAGCTTAGGCAGGGGGCGGACAGATACGCAGTATTTT. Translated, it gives CASSLGRGRTDTQYF.

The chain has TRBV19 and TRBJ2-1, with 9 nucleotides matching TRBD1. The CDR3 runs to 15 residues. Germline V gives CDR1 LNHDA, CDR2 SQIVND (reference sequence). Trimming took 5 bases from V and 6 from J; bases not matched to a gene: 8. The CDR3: CASSPGTGFRNEQFF. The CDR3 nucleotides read TGTGCCAGTAGTCCTGGGACAGGGTTCCGCAATGAGCAGTTCTTC.

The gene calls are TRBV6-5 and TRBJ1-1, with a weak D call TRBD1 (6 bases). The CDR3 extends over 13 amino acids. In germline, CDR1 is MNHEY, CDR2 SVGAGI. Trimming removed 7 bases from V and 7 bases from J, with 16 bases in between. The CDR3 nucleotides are TGTGCCAGCACCCCTCGGGGGCGGGGTGAAGCTTTCTTT. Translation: CASTPRGRGEAFF.

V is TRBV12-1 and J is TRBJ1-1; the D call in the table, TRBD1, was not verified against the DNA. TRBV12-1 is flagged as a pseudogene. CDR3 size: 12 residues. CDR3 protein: CASSQGNTEAFF. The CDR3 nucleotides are TGTGCCAGCAGCCAGGGGAACACTGAAGCTTTCTTT.

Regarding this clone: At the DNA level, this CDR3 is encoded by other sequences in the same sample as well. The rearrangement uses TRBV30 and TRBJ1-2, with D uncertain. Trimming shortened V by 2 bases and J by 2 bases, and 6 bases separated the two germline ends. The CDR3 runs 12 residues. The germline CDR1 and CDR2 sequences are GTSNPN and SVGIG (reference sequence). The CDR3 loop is CAWSPGNYGYTF. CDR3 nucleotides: TGTGCCTGGAGTCCGGGGAACTATGGCTACACCTTC.

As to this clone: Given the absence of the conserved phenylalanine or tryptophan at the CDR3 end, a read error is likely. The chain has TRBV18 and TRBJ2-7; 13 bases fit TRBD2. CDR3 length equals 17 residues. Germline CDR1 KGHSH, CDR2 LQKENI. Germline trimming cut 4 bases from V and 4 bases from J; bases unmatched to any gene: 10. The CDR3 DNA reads TGTGCCAGCTCACGACAACTACTAGCGGGAGGGAGATACGAGCAGTACCTC. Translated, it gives CASSRQLLAGGRYEQYL.

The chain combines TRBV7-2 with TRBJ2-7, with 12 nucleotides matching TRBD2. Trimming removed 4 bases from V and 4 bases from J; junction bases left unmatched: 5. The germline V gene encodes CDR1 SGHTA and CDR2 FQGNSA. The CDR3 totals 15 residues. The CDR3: CASSSPTSGGYEQYF. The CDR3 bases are TGTGCCAGCAGCTCGCCGACTAGCGGGGGTTACGAGCAGTACTTC.

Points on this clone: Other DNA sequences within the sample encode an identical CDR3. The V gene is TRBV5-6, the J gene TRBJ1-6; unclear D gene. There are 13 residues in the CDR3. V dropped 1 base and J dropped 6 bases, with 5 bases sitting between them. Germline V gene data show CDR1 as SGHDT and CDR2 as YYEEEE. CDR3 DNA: TGTGCCAGCAGCTTGTCCAGTAATTCACCCCTCCACTTT. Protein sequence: CASSLSSNSPLHF. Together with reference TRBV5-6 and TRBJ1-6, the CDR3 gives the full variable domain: DAGVTQSPTHLIKTRGQQVTLRCSPKSGHDTVSWYQQALGQGPQFIFQYYEEEERQRGNFPDRFSGHQFPNYSSELNVNALLLGDSALYLCASSLSSNSPLHFGNGTRLTVT.

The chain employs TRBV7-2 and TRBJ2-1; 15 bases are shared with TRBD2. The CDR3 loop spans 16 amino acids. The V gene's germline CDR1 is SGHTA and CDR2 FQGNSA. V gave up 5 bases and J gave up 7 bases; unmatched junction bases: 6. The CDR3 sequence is CASSRTSGGARNEQFF. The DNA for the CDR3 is TGTGCCAGCAGCCGGACTAGCGGGGGGGCGAGGAATGAGCAGTTCTTC.

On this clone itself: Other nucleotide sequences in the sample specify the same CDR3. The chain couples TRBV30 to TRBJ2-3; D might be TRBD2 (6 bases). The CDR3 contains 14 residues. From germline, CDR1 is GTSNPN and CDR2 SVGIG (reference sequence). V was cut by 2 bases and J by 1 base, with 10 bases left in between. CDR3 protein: CAWSRTGGTDTQYF. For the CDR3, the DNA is TGTGCCTGGAGTAGAACGGGGGGCACAGATACGCAGTATTTT.

CDR3 in DNA: TGTGCCGGCATCCTAGACACAGATACGCAGTATTTT. Its protein product is CAGILDTDTQYF. The V call is TRBV7-9, the J call TRBJ2-3; D call uncertain. The germline V and J ends were trimmed by 11 bases and 2 bases, with 11 bases remaining between them. Per germline, CDR1 SEHNR and CDR2 FQNEAQ (reference sequence). The CDR3 consists of 12 residues. Complete variable domain (other parts from reference TRBV7-9 and TRBJ2-3): DTGVSQNPRHKITKRGQNVTFRCDPISEHNRLYWYRQTLGQGPEFLTYFQNEAQLEKSRLLSDRFSAERPKGSFSTLEIQRTEQGDSAMYLCAGILDTDTQYFGPGTRLTVL.

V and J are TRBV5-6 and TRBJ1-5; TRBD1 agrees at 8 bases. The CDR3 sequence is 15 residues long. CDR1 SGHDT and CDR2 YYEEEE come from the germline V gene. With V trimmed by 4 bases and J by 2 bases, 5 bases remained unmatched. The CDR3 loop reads CASSPQGAGNQPQHF. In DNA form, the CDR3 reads TGTGCCAGCAGCCCCCAGGGGGCCGGCAATCAGCCCCAGCATTTT.

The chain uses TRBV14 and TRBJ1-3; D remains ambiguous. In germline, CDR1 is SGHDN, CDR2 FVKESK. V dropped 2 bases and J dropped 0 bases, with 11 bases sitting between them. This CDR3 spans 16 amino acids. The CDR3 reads CASSQTANPSGNTIYF. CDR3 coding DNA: TGTGCCAGCAGCCAAACGGCGAACCCCTCTGGAAACACCATATATTTT.

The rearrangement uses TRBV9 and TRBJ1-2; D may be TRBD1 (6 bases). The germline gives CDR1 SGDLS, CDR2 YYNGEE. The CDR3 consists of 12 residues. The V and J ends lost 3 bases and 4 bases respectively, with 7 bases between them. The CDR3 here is CASSAGVYGYTF. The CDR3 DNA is TGTGCCAGCAGCGCAGGGGTCTATGGCTACACCTTC.

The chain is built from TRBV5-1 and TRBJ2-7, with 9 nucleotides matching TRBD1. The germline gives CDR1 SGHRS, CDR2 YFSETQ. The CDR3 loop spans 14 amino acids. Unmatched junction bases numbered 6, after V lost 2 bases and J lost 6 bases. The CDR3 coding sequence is TGCGCCAGCAGCTTAACAGGGGGCCAAGGCGAGCAGTACTTC. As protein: CASSLTGGQGEQYF.

CDR3 residues: CASSEVLEYGYTF. DNA of the CDR3: TGTGCCAGCAGTGAAGTCCTCGAGTACGGCTACACCTTC. J is TRBJ1-2 and V is TRBV2, with no clear D. CDR1 and CDR2 (germline): SNHLY, FYNNEI. Trimming left V 1 base short and J 8 bases short, with 11 bases between. The CDR3 covers 13 residues.

CDR3 sequence reads: CASSYSERSSYEQYF. In DNA, the CDR3 is TGTGCCAGCAGTTACTCTGAGAGAAGCTCCTACGAGCAGTACTTC. The genes are TRBV6-5 and TRBJ2-7; D gene uncertain. Germline V gene data show CDR1 as MNHEY and CDR2 as SVGAGI. The CDR3 has 15 residues. Deletions cut 0 bases from V and 0 bases from J, with 9 bases between.

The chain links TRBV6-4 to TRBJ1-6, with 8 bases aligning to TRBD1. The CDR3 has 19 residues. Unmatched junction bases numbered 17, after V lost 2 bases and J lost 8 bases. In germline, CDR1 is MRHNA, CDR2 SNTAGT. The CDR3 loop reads CASSDPVATSGTGDSPLHF. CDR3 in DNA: TGTGCCAGCAGTGACCCGGTCGCGACTTCCGGGACAGGAGATTCACCCCTCCACTTT.

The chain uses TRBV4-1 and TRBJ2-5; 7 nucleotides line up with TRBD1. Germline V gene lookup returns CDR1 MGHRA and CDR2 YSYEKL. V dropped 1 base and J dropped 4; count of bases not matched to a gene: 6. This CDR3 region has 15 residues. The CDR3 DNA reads TGCGCCAGCAGCCAAGTGGCAGGGACAGCAGAGACCCAGTACTTC. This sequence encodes CASSQVAGTAETQYF.

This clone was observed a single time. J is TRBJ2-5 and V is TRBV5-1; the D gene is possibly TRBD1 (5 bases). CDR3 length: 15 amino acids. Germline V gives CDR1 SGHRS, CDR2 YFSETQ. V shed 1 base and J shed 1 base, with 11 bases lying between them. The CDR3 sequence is CASSLLSGRQETQYF. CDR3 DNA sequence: TGCGCCAGCAGCTTGTTATCAGGGCGCCAAGAGACCCAGTACTTC. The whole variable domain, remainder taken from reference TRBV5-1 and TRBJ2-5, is KAGVTQTPRYLIKTRGQQVTLSCSPISGHRSVSWYQQTPGQGLQFLFEYFSETQRNKGNFPGRFSGRQFSNSRSEMNVSTLELGDSALYLCASSLLSGRQETQYFGPGTRLLVL.

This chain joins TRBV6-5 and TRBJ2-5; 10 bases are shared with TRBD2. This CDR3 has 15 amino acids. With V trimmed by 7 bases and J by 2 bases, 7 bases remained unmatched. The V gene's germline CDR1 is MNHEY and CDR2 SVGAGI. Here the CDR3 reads CASKLTSGVQETQYF. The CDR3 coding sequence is TGTGCCAGCAAACTTACTAGCGGGGTACAAGAGACCCAGTACTTC.

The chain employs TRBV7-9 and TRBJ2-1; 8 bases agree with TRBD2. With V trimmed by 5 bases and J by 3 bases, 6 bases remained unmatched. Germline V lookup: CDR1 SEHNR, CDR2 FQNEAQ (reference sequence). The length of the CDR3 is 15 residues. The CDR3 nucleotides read TGTGCCAGCAGCCAGCCGGGACTAGACTACAATGAGCAGTTCTTC. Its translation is CASSQPGLDYNEQFF. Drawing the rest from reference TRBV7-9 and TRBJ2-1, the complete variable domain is DTGVSQNPRHKITKRGQNVTFRCDPISEHNRLYWYRQTLGQGPEFLTYFQNEAQLEKSRLLSDRFSAERPKGSFSTLEIQRTEQGDSAMYLCASSQPGLDYNEQFFGPGTRLTVL.